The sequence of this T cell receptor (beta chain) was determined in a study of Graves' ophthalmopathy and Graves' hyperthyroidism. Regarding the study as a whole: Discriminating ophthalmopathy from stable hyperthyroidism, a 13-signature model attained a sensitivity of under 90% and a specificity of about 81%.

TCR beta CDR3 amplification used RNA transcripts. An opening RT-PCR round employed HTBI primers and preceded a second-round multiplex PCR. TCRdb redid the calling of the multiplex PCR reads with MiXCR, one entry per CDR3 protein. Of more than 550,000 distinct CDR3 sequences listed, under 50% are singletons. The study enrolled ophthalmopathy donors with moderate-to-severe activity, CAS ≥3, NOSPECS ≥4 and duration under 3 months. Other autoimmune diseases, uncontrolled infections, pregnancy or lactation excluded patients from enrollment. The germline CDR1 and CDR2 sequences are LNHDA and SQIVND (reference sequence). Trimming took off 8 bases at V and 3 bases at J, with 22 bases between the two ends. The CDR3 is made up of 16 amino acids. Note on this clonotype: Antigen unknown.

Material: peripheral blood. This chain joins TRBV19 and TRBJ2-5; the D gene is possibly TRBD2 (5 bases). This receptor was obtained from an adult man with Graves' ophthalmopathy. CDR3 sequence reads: CASRPEGAEGEETQYF. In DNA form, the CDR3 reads TGTGCCAGTCGCCCTGAGGGCGCAGAGGGAGAAGAGACCCAGTACTTC.